This T cell receptor (beta chain) was identified during a study of cytomegalovirus exposure and HLA in healthy donors. The study's findings and limits: Most observed TCR sequences were rare, whereas some public TCRs were detected in many donors. Later on, an analysis tied approximately 15,000 TCR beta sequences to HLA alleles at 0.05 false discovery rate.

The PCR had 60 Vbeta and 13 Jbeta primers. The method was immunoSEQ multiplex PCR; TCRdb's version includes in-frame clones alone and lacks a portion of them. Of roughly 180,000 clones in the sample, around 80% were seen once. Trimming left V 2 bases short and J 5 bases short, with 18 bases between. The CDR3 extends over 16 amino acids. Per the germline V gene, CDR1 is MNHEY and CDR2 is SVGAGI. Comment on this clone: The target antigen is unknown.

Material: PBMCs. J is TRBJ1-1 and V is TRBV6-5, with D possibly being TRBD1 (6 bases). The sequence was collected from a man aged 25 to 45 in good health and CMV-seropositive. CDR3 coding DNA: TGTGCCAGCAGTTACCCCTCGTTGGGGGGGCAAACTGAAGCTTTCTTT. This gives the protein CASSYPSLGGQTEAFF.